This T cell receptor beta chain was found in a study of T cell changes during pregnancy in multiple sclerosis. TCRdb's copy holds only in-frame clones and misses some; the assay was immunoSEQ multiplex PCR. In the table there are about 63,000 clones, roughly 92% of which are singletons. Per the germline V gene, CDR1 is SGHRS and CDR2 is YFSETQ. There are 16 residues in the CDR3. V lost 0 bases and J lost 5, with 16 bases in between. This clonotype was sampled from a female donor with multiple sclerosis, enrolled in a pregnancy study. The sample was CD8+ T cells from peripheral blood mononuclear cells, taken in the second trimester of pregnancy. This chain uses TRBV5-1 with TRBJ2-3; weak D call: TRBD2 (5 bases). The CDR3 is CASSLVVGSSRDTQYF. The CDR3 nucleotides read TGCGCCAGCAGCTTGGTCGTGGGGAGCTCGAGAGATACGCAGTATTTT.